This T cell receptor beta chain is from a study of a mutant IDH1 vaccine in newly diagnosed glioma. Study-level information: With temozolomide cycles, or 4-6 weeks after radiotherapy alone, vaccination was started.

General study points: Vaccination elicited immune responses in around 92% of patients. No link was apparently found between pseudoprogression and changes in top peripheral T cell clonotypes.

This clone was observed a handful of times. Antigen: not known. TCRdb's table, derived via immunoSEQ multiplex PCR, lists solely in-frame clones and lacks some. The table includes fewer than 40,000 clones, about 80% detected once. There are 17 residues in the CDR3. Per germline, CDR1 MGHRA and CDR2 YSYEKL. V gave up 0 bases and J gave up 5 bases; unmatched junction bases: 8. Time point indicated: week 47, end of study. Every vaccination contained 300 ug of the mutant IDH1 20-mer peptide and was paired with topical imiquimod. At weeks 1, 3, 5, 7, 11, 15, 19 and 23, patients received a vaccination, eight in all.

This sequence originates from a man aged 25-45 years with glioma. Material: PBMCs, obtained from a glioma patient whose treatment included an IDH1 peptide vaccine. V and J are TRBV4-1 and TRBJ2-5; 11 nucleotides line up with TRBD1. The CDR3, as DNA: TGCGCCAGCAGCCAAGAATACGGGACAGGGGGTTCGGAGACCCAGTACTTC. It yields the protein CASSQEYGTGGSETQYF.